Described below is a single T cell receptor (beta chain) sequence and its context. At one end, the junction sequence differs from germline, possibly due to a read error. The CDR3 covers 19 residues. Germline lookup yields CDR1 SGHRS and CDR2 YFSETQ. The data were obtained in a study of blood T cell repertoires in COVID-19. Study-wide background: Material from acute and convalescent COVID-19 was sourced from the United States, Italy and Spain. Nucleic acid was either cDNA or gDNA, and it came from T cells, B-cell-depleted T cells, or PBMCs.

Original processing notes: Reference gene primer amplification yielded estimated nucleated cell counts. Produced via immunoSEQ multiplex PCR; TCRdb's table is partial and in-frame only. V and J calls and clone size come straight from that table; D and trimming were deduced from the DNA. The sample lists tens of thousands of clones, over 70% occurring once. The sequence derives from a human donor with active or convalescent COVID-19. The donor label of this sample is uncertain. J is TRBJ2-2 and V is TRBV5-1, with a tentative D call TRBD1 (6 bases). Sequenced material: peripheral blood. The CDR3 DNA follows: TGCGCCAGCAGTTTGGGTATTTTTCGGACAGCCTCGAACACCGGGGAGCTGTTTTTT. Its translation is CASSLGIFRTASNTGELFF.